The 9 T cell receptor beta chains listed next were all sequenced from one sample in a study of T cell repertoires in cytomegalovirus infection. A single record per CDR3 protein comes from TCRdb applying MiXCR to the reads. The sample contains just over 300,000 distinct CDR3 sequences, 17% of which appear only once. Material for sequencing was PBMCs. The receptors come from a human donor in good health (CMV status not recorded). Some clones in this sample may be carry-over from other donors' samples.

The table lists this clonotype with a few counts. V usage is TRBV25-1 and J usage is TRBJ1-5; 7 nucleotides match TRBD1. The ends lost 2 bases at V and 5 bases at J; junction bases unmatched: 9. There are 16 residues in the CDR3. CDR1 is MGHDK and CDR2 is SYGVNS in the germline V gene. The CDR3 is CASSEDPGTEHQPQHF. In DNA, the CDR3 is TGTGCCAGCAGTGAAGACCCCGGGACAGAGCATCAGCCCCAGCATTTT.

The chain uses TRBV2 and TRBJ2-2; no clear D. Germline V gives CDR1 SNHLY, CDR2 FYNNEI. The CDR3 runs to 13 residues. V shed 5 bases and J shed 3 bases, with 7 bases lying between them. The CDR3 coding sequence is TGTGCCAGCAGTAGGGATTACACCGGGGAGCTGTTTTTT. This codes for CASSRDYTGELFF.

This clonotype was found many times. The chain recombines TRBV5-4 with TRBJ2-7; D is possibly TRBD1 or TRBD2 (5 bases each). The CDR3 runs to 16 residues. The V gene's germline CDR1 is SGHNT and CDR2 YYREEE (reference sequence). V shed 4 bases and J shed 0 bases, with 17 bases lying between them. CDR3 coding DNA: TGTGCCAGCAGCCTCGGGACGTCGGCTAGCTCCTACGAGCAGTACTTC. This gives the protein CASSLGTSASSYEQYF.

The chain combines TRBV10-3 with TRBJ2-1; 7 bases fit TRBD2. The CDR3 spans 14 residues. In germline, CDR1 is ENHRY, CDR2 SYGVKD. The J segment lost 8 bases and the V segment lost 2 bases, leaving 6 bases of the junction unmatched. The CDR3 nucleotides are TGTGCCATCAGTGAGCAAAAGCGGGGCGATGAGCAGTTCTTC. The encoded protein is CAISEQKRGDEQFF.

V is TRBV20-1 and J is TRBJ2-1, with unresolved D. The CDR3 loop spans 15 amino acids. V was pared by 2 bases and J by 0 bases, with 11 bases between. Germline CDR1 is DFQATT and CDR2 is SNEGSKA (reference sequence). The CDR3 nucleotides are TGCAGTGCTAGACACGACGGTTTCTCCTACAATGAGCAGTTCTTC. This codes for CSARHDGFSYNEQFF.

The CDR3 bases are TGTGCCAGCAGTGAACGACAAGGGTCAGGGTCTCTCTCACCCCTCCACTTT. As protein: CASSERQGSGSLSPLHF. This sequence joins TRBV6-1 and TRBJ1-6; possible D gene TRBD1, 5 bases. Germline V lookup: CDR1 MNHNS, CDR2 SASEGT. The CDR3 consists of 17 residues. Trimming took 2 bases from V and 10 from J, leaving 21 bases between them.

This clonotype was counted ten times or more. V usage is TRBV7-2 and J usage is TRBJ2-5; a weak D match, TRBD2 (6 bases). V was trimmed by 1 base and J by 0 bases, leaving 12 bases between them. Germline V gene sequence: CDR1 SGHTA, CDR2 FQGNSA. The CDR3 is 16 residues long. CDR3 region: CASSLVSGRYQETQYF. For the CDR3, the DNA is TGTGCCAGCAGCTTAGTTAGCGGCAGGTACCAAGAGACCCAGTACTTC.

This clonotype came up a few times. The rearrangement joins TRBV20-1 to TRBJ2-1; D ambiguous. Trimming removed 0 bases at V and 12 bases at J, with 12 bases between. CDR1 DFQATT and CDR2 SNEGSKA come from the germline V gene (reference sequence). This CDR3 is built from 12 residues. CDR3 sequence (DNA): TGCAGTGCTAGAGATAACCGGTTGGGGCAGTTCTTC. It is translated as CSARDNRLGQFF.

This clonotype has a handful of counts. The rearrangement links TRBV6-1 to TRBJ2-2, with no clear D. Trimming removed 8 bases from V and 5 bases from J, with 12 bases in between. Germline V gene lookup returns CDR1 MNHNS and CDR2 SASEGT. The CDR3 is 13 residues long. CDR3 sequence: CASPTWLTGELFF. DNA of the CDR3: TGTGCCAGCCCAACGTGGTTGACCGGGGAGCTGTTTTTT.